These 27 T cell receptor beta chains came from one sample sequenced in a study of blood T cell repertoires in COVID-19. Profiling relied on immunoSEQ multiplex PCR, and the TCRdb table lists in-frame clones only, not all of them. The repertoire holds about 250,000 clones, with around 90% as singletons. The sequenced sample consisted of peripheral blood. The receptors stem from a man aged 25-45 years with COVID-19, enrolled during active disease.

This sequence joins TRBV3-1 (or the pseudogene TRBV3-2) and TRBJ2-1, with TRBD1 identical over 7 bases. Germline V gene lookup returns CDR1 LGHDT and CDR2 YNNKEL (reference sequence). Trimming removed 3 bases from V and 6 bases from J; junction bases left unmatched: 17. The CDR3 sequence is 18 residues long. CDR3 coding DNA: TGTGCCAGCAGCCAGGACAACCCCTTCAGACAGGGCGGCAATGAGCAGTTCTTC. Translated, it gives CASSQDNPFRQGGNEQFF.

The chain carries TRBV12-3 or TRBV12-4 and TRBJ2-7; D is possibly TRBD1 (6 bases). CDR3 length equals 13 residues. V lost 6 bases to trimming and J lost 4 bases, with 13 bases between them. CDR3 sequence (DNA): TGTGCCAGCAGGTTGGGGGCCGTGTACGAGCAGTACTTC. Residues: CASRLGAVYEQYF.

This chain links TRBV10-2 with TRBJ2-1, with TRBD2 matching over 9 bases. V lost 4 bases, J lost 10 bases, and 14 bases stayed unmatched. The V gene's germline CDR1 is WSHSY and CDR2 SAAADI. The CDR3 totals 16 residues. CDR3 residues: CASSVWSGAGGTEQFF. The DNA for the CDR3 is TGCGCCAGCAGTGTATGGAGTGGAGCGGGGGGTACGGAGCAGTTCTTC.

The rearrangement uses TRBV4-1 and TRBJ1-5; possible D gene TRBD1, 5 bases. V was cut by 4 bases and J by 1 base, with 11 bases left in between. The CDR3 has 15 amino acids. In germline, CDR1 is MGHRA, CDR2 YSYEKL. The CDR3 reads CASSPTGPSNQPQHF. CDR3 sequence (DNA): TGCGCCAGCAGCCCAACAGGACCCAGCAATCAGCCCCAGCATTTT.

The gene calls are TRBV7-9 and TRBJ1-2, with D unresolved. Per germline, CDR1 SEHNR and CDR2 FQNEAQ (reference sequence). The CDR3 sequence is 15 residues long. Trimming removed 8 bases at V and 1 base at J, with 17 bases between. The CDR3 protein is CASFGRNSVNYGYTF. In DNA form, the CDR3 reads TGTGCCAGCTTTGGCAGGAATTCAGTTAACTATGGCTACACCTTC.

As regards this clone: At the DNA level, this CDR3 is encoded by other sequences in the same sample as well. This chain uses TRBV2 with TRBJ2-7, with D uncertain. CDR1 SNHLY and CDR2 FYNNEI come from the germline V gene. The germline V and J ends were trimmed by 4 bases and 4 bases, with 5 bases remaining between them. The CDR3 is 11 residues long. In nucleotides, the CDR3 is TGTGCCAGCAGTGTCAGGTACGAGCAGTACTTC. This translates into CASSVRYEQYF.

The chain joins TRBV10-1 to TRBJ2-1; D is perhaps TRBD1 (5 bases). The germline V and J ends were trimmed by 5 bases and 0 bases, with 8 bases remaining between them. Germline V CDR1 and CDR2: WNHNN, SYGVQD (reference sequence). This CDR3 spans 14 amino acids. CDR3 bases: TGCGCCAGCAGTACAGGTTACTCCTACAATGAGCAGTTCTTC. Its protein product is CASSTGYSYNEQFF.

The rearrangement links TRBV19 to TRBJ1-2; possibly TRBD1 for D (6 bases). Between the trimmed V and J ends, which lost 2 bases and 6 bases, there was a span of 13 bases. CDR3 length: 14 amino acids. The germline V gene has CDR1 LNHDA and CDR2 SQIVND (reference sequence). CDR3 bases: TGTGCCAGTAGTATAATAGGGACATCGGATGGCTACACCTTC. The encoded protein is CASSIIGTSDGYTF.

This rearrangement joins TRBV7-9 to TRBJ1-5; no firm D call. CDR1 and CDR2 from the germline V gene are SEHNR and FQNEAQ (reference sequence). Trimming shortened V by 4 bases and J by 0 bases, and 16 bases separated the two germline ends. This CDR3 is 17 amino acids long. CDR3: CASSSLEEIYSNQPQHF. Written as DNA, the CDR3 is TGTGCCAGCAGCTCCTTAGAGGAGATTTATAGCAATCAGCCCCAGCATTTT. The entire variable domain, with the rest obtained from reference TRBV7-9 and TRBJ1-5, is as follows: DTGVSQNPRHKITKRGQNVTFRCDPISEHNRLYWYRQTLGQGPEFLTYFQNEAQLEKSRLLSDRFSAERPKGSFSTLEIQRTEQGDSAMYLCASSSLEEIYSNQPQHFGDGTRLSIL.

In this sample, this clone turned up a few times. This same CDR3 is encoded by further DNA sequences in the sample. The chain employs TRBV6-5 and TRBJ1-1; perhaps TRBD1 as D (5 bases). The CDR3 runs to 14 residues. Germline values: CDR1 MNHEY, CDR2 SVGAGI. Trimming shortened V by 0 bases and J by 4 bases, and 9 bases separated the two germline ends. CDR3 in DNA: TGTGCCAGCAGTTACTCTGGGGGGAGCACTGAAGCTTTCTTT. This sequence encodes CASSYSGGSTEAFF.

The chain couples TRBV9 to TRBJ1-6; no definite D call. The CDR3 is 14 residues long. Trimming left V 4 bases short and J 1 base short, with 6 bases between. CDR1 is SGDLS, CDR2 YYNGEE, per germline. This chain's CDR3 is CASSTQSYNSPLHF. DNA for the CDR3: TGTGCCAGCAGCACACAATCCTATAATTCACCCCTCCACTTT.

The CDR3 loop reads CASSQAAGRDSPLHF. As DNA, the CDR3 is TGTGCCAGCAGCCAAGCCGCGGGCCGGGATTCACCCCTCCACTTT. The chain links TRBV3-1 (or the pseudogene TRBV3-2) to TRBJ1-6; D uncertain. Looked up from germline, CDR1 is LGHDT and CDR2 is YNNKEL (reference sequence). V was pared by 1 base and J by 8 bases, with 12 bases between. The length of the CDR3 is 15 residues.

The V and J genes are TRBV19 and TRBJ2-1; D is perhaps TRBD1 (6 bases). This CDR3 contains 15 residues. Trimming pared 3 bases from V and 6 bases from J, leaving 15 bases between. CDR1 is LNHDA and CDR2 is SQIVND in the germline V gene (reference sequence). This chain's CDR3 is CASSISSSGANEQFF. The DNA of the CDR3 is TGTGCCAGTAGTATCTCTTCGTCAGGGGCCAATGAGCAGTTCTTC.

The genes are TRBV7-2 and TRBJ1-1; D is unclear. The CDR3 runs to 14 residues. Deletions cut 5 bases from V and 5 bases from J, with 15 bases between. The germline V gene has CDR1 SGHTA and CDR2 FQGNSA. The CDR3 protein is CASSRSLPGTEAFF. In nucleotides, the CDR3 is TGTGCCAGCAGCCGGTCGCTTCCCGGGACTGAAGCTTTCTTT.

This chain connects TRBV19 to TRBJ1-5; TRBD1 matches at 9 bases. V lost 4 bases, J lost 10 bases, and 5 bases stayed unmatched. This CDR3 spans 13 amino acids. Germline CDR1 LNHDA, CDR2 SQIVND (reference sequence). CDR3 DNA: TGTGCCAGTAGTACGGACAGGGGTGGTCCCCAGCATTTT. The encoded protein is CASSTDRGGPQHF. The full variable domain, rest sourced from reference TRBV19 and TRBJ1-5, is DGGITQSPKYLFRKEGQNVTLSCEQNLNHDAMYWYRQDPGQGLRLIYYSQIVNDFQKGDIAEGYSVSREKKESFPLTVTSAQKNPTAFYLCASSTDRGGPQHFGDGTRLSIL.

The chain uses TRBV9 and TRBJ2-2; 7 nucleotides align to TRBD2. The CDR3 is 16 amino acids. Looked up from germline, CDR1 is SGDLS and CDR2 is YYNGEE. The trim removed 7 bases at V and 5 bases at J, leaving 14 bases unmatched. The CDR3 sequence is CASRPSGGGLTGELFF. CDR3 coding DNA: TGTGCCAGCCGGCCCTCGGGAGGAGGGTTAACCGGGGAGCTGTTTTTT.

This sequence joins TRBV19 and TRBJ1-1; tentatively, D is TRBD1 (6 bases). The CDR3 covers 14 residues. From germline, CDR1 is LNHDA and CDR2 SQIVND (reference sequence). Trimming shortened V by 6 bases and J by 7 bases, and 18 bases separated the two germline ends. CDR3 bases: TGTGCCAGTAGAGTAAGCTTACGGACAGTTGAAGCTTTCTTT. It specifies CASRVSLRTVEAFF.

The chain is built from TRBV12-3 or TRBV12-4 and TRBJ2-5; 8 bases align to TRBD1. CDR3 length: 12 residues. The V segment lost 7 bases and the J segment 5 bases; nucleotides outside the gene matches: 3. The CDR3 DNA sequence: TGTGCCAGCAACAGGGGGGTGGAGACCCAGTACTTC. The encoded protein is CASNRGVETQYF.

Comment on this clone: Other DNA sequences in this sample translate to the same CDR3. The chain is built from TRBV30 and TRBJ2-3, with D tentatively TRBD2 (6 bases). CDR3 length: 14 residues. The germline V and J ends were trimmed by 2 bases and 0 bases, with 9 bases remaining between them. Germline V CDR1 and CDR2: GTSNPN, SVGIG (reference sequence). The CDR3 sequence: CAWSLADSTDTQYF. DNA of the CDR3: TGTGCCTGGAGTTTAGCGGACAGCACAGATACGCAGTATTTT.

The chain recombines TRBV5-4 with TRBJ1-1, with 7 positions matching TRBD1. Trimming took 0 bases from V and 5 from J; bases not matched to a gene: 10. CDR1 and CDR2 (germline): SGHNT, YYREEE (reference sequence). The CDR3 has 16 residues. CDR3: CASSLEGLQGKTEAFF. The CDR3, as DNA: TGTGCCAGCAGCTTGGAAGGGTTACAGGGGAAGACTGAAGCTTTCTTT. Variable domain in full (rest from reference TRBV5-4 and TRBJ1-1): ETGVTQSPTHLIKTRGQQVTLRCSSQSGHNTVSWYQQALGQGPQFIFQYYREEENGRGNFPPRFSGLQFPNYSSELNVNALELDDSALYLCASSLEGLQGKTEAFFGQGTRLTVV.

This clone was counted only a few times. Other DNA sequences in this sample translate to the same CDR3. J is TRBJ1-2 and V is TRBV5-6, with D possibly matching TRBD1 (5 bases). Germline-derived CDR1 and CDR2 are SGHDT and YYEEEE. Trimming cost V 0 bases and J 8 bases, with 11 bases left between them. The CDR3 covers 13 residues. CDR3: CASSLAQGRGYTF. DNA for the CDR3: TGTGCCAGCAGCTTGGCCCAGGGTCGAGGCTACACCTTC.

This chain links TRBV11-3 with TRBJ1-1; possible D gene TRBD1, 6 bases. Trimming removed 5 bases from V and 4 bases from J, with 17 bases in between. The length of the CDR3 is 15 residues. CDR1 is SGHNT and CDR2 is YENEEA in the germline V gene. CDR3 sequence: CASSPGGGLVTEAFF. The DNA for the CDR3 is TGTGCCAGCAGCCCTGGGGGGGGGCTTGTCACTGAAGCTTTCTTT. Looking up the rest from reference TRBV11-3 and TRBJ1-1 gives the full variable domain: EAGVVQSPRYKIIEKKQPVAFWCNPISGHNTLYWYLQNLGQGPELLIRYENEEAVDDSQLPKDRFSAERLKGVDSTLKIQPAELGDSAVYLCASSPGGGLVTEAFFGQGTRLTVV.

For the CDR3, the DNA is TGTGCCAGAAGCTTTATTGTACTCCCTGGAGACCCCTACAATGAGCAGTTCTTC. It yields the protein CARSFIVLPGDPYNEQFF. This rearrangement joins TRBV5-3 to TRBJ2-1; D unclear. TRBV5-3 belongs to the ORF category, with a function that is uncertain. V was pared by 2 bases and J by 2 bases, with 20 bases between. The CDR3 extends over 18 amino acids.

V gene TRBV19 combines with J gene TRBJ1-4; 7 bases fit TRBD1. Germline CDR1 and CDR2: LNHDA and SQIVND (reference sequence). V was clipped by 0 bases and J by 8 bases; unmatched bases: 9. The CDR3 extends over 16 amino acids. The CDR3 loop reads CASSIERGGGAEKLFF. The CDR3 region has the DNA TGTGCCAGTAGTATAGAGAGAGGGGGCGGCGCAGAAAAACTGTTTTTT.

The rearrangement links TRBV20-1 to TRBJ2-1, with TRBD1 matching over 7 bases. With 3 bases clipped from V and 7 bases from J, the junction kept 9 bases outside the gene matches. This CDR3 contains 14 residues. Looked up from germline, CDR1 is DFQATT and CDR2 is SNEGSKA (reference sequence). The CDR3 loop reads CSASGPGGANEQFF. In nucleotides, the CDR3 is TGCAGTGCTAGTGGTCCAGGGGGAGCAAATGAGCAGTTCTTC.

The chain uses TRBV9 and TRBJ2-2; 10 positions match TRBD2. Looked up from germline, CDR1 is SGDLS and CDR2 is YYNGEE. The CDR3 runs 16 residues. The J segment lost 7 bases and the V segment lost 2 bases, leaving 8 bases of the junction unmatched. In DNA form, the CDR3 reads TGTGCCAGCAGCGTGAAGAGCGGGGGGGCTGGCGGGGAGCTGTTTTTT. Translating it yields CASSVKSGGAGGELFF.

The chain carries TRBV28 and TRBJ1-5, with 8 bases fitting TRBD1. Germline CDR1 is MDHEN and CDR2 is SYDVKM. V lost 5 bases and J lost 1; bases outside the gene matches: 1. This CDR3 spans 14 amino acids. This CDR3 reads CASSRDRSNQPQHF. CDR3 DNA sequence: TGTGCCAGCAGTAGGGACAGGAGCAATCAGCCCCAGCATTTT.